This TCR beta chain stems from a study of shared clonotypes between healthy human individuals. Per germline, CDR1 KGHSH and CDR2 LQKENI. V dropped 4 bases and J dropped 2; count of bases not matched to a gene: 8. This CDR3 comprises 17 residues. Method: immunoSEQ multiplex PCR; TCRdb's copy keeps in-frame clones and lacks some. The data contain around 980,000 clones, about 80% of them singletons. The receptor was derived from a man between 18 and 35 years old in good health. Some clones in this sample may be carry-over from other donors' samples. Sequences were obtained from memory CD4+ T cells from PBMCs. Subset here: CD45RA-negative fraction. This chain uses TRBV18 with TRBJ2-2; 9 bases match TRBD1. The CDR3 reads CASSQKGQGLNTGELFF. The CDR3, as DNA: TGTGCCAGCTCACAAAAAGGACAGGGGCTTAACACCGGGGAGCTGTTTTTT.